The 20 T cell receptor beta chains reported below all come from one sample, sequenced in a study of blood T cell repertoires in COVID-19. Only in-frame clones appear in the TCRdb table, and some are missing; sequencing was by immunoSEQ multiplex PCR. The data hold a few hundred thousand clones, with approximately 86% observed a single time. The sequenced sample consisted of peripheral blood. The receptors derive from a woman in her seventies with COVID-19, enrolled during active disease.

The rearrangement joins TRBV5-6 to TRBJ2-2; 11 positions agree with TRBD1. The germline V gene has CDR1 SGHDT and CDR2 YYEEEE. V trimming: 9 bases; J trimming: 7 bases; junction bases outside the gene matches: 5. This CDR3 has 13 amino acids. CDR3 DNA: TGTGCCACCGGACAGGGGGCAGACGGGGAGCTGTTTTTT. Amino acid sequence: CATGQGADGELFF.

J is TRBJ2-7 and V is TRBV6-6, with D perhaps TRBD2 (6 bases). Trimming took off 6 bases at V and 2 bases at J, with 14 bases between the two ends. This CDR3 comprises 14 residues. CDR1 and CDR2 from the germline V gene are MNHNY and SVGAGI (reference sequence). The CDR3 DNA follows: TGTGCCAGCAGACTAGCAGGATTTCCCTACGAGCAGTACTTC. This translates into CASRLAGFPYEQYF.

CDR3 in DNA: TGTGCCAGCAGCCAATTTTTAGCTACTGGCTACACCTTC. Amino acids: CASSQFLATGYTF. The V and J genes are TRBV14 and TRBJ1-2; D uncertain. The CDR3 contains 13 residues. The ends were cut back, 2 bases at V and 7 bases at J, with 11 bases in the middle. Germline V gene lookup returns CDR1 SGHDN and CDR2 FVKESK. The full variable domain, with the rest looked up from reference TRBV14 and TRBJ1-2, is EAGVTQFPSHSVIEKGQTVTLRCDPISGHDNLYWYRRVMGKEIKFLLHFVKESKQDESGMPNNRFLAERTGGTYSTLKVQPAELEDSGVYFCASSQFLATGYTFGSGTRLTVV.

The chain uses TRBV24-1 and TRBJ2-5, with 9 bases that match TRBD1. J gave up 2 bases and V 2 bases, and 5 bases lay outside the gene matches. From germline, CDR1 is KGHDR and CDR2 SFDVKD. This CDR3 has 16 amino acids. Here the CDR3 DNA reads TGTGCCACCAGTGATTCCGGGACAGGGCGGCAAGAGACCCAGTACTTC. It yields the protein CATSDSGTGRQETQYF.

The chain couples TRBV11-3 to TRBJ2-1; 10 positions agree with TRBD1. The CDR3 consists of 17 residues. V lost 5 bases to trimming and J lost 7 bases; unmatched junction nucleotides: 14. Germline CDR1 is SGHNT and CDR2 is YENEEA. CDR3 in amino acids: CASSHQKGQGRGNEQFF. The DNA of the CDR3 is TGTGCCAGCAGCCATCAAAAGGGACAGGGGAGGGGTAATGAGCAGTTCTTC.

The chain employs TRBV9 and TRBJ1-2; 8 nucleotides line up with TRBD1. The CDR3 contains 14 residues. Per the germline V gene, CDR1 is SGDLS and CDR2 is YYNGEE. V was clipped by 4 bases and J by 6 bases; unmatched bases: 8. DNA of the CDR3: TGTGCCAGCAGCTCCCGTACAGGGGGTGATGGCTACACCTTC. Translation gives CASSSRTGGDGYTF.

V and J are TRBV5-5 and TRBJ1-3, with no clear D. Trimming left V 2 bases short and J 3 bases short, with 12 bases between. Per the germline V gene, CDR1 is SGHKS and CDR2 is YYEKEE (reference sequence). The CDR3 runs to 15 residues. The CDR3 protein is CASSFQEYFGNTIYF. The CDR3 DNA is TGTGCCAGCAGCTTCCAAGAGTACTTTGGAAACACCATATATTTT.

The chain uses TRBV30 and TRBJ2-1; D remains unclear. From germline, CDR1 is GTSNPN and CDR2 SVGIG (reference sequence). There are 12 residues in the CDR3. Trimming pared 2 bases from V and 5 bases from J, leaving 7 bases between. The chain's CDR3 is CAWSPGNNEQFF. The CDR3 bases are TGTGCCTGGAGTCCAGGAAACAATGAGCAGTTCTTC.

The chain has TRBV27 and TRBJ2-1; tentatively, D is TRBD1 (6 bases). The CDR3 totals 14 residues. V was cut by 1 base and J by 6 bases, with 10 bases left in between. CDR1 MNHEY and CDR2 SMNVEV come from the germline V gene (reference sequence). As DNA, the CDR3 is TGTGCCAGCAGTTTATTCGACAGGTCCAATGAGCAGTTCTTC. Translation: CASSLFDRSNEQFF.

V is TRBV2 and J is TRBJ2-3; 12 bases map to TRBD2. The germline V gene encodes CDR1 SNHLY and CDR2 FYNNEI. The V and J ends lost 1 base and 6 bases, in that order; junction bases with no gene match: 11. This CDR3 is 18 amino acids long. The chain's CDR3 is CASSEGWASGGALDTQYF. The CDR3 DNA sequence: TGTGCCAGCAGTGAAGGATGGGCTAGCGGGGGGGCCTTGGATACGCAGTATTTT.

This chain connects TRBV4-3 to TRBJ2-7, with TRBD2 identical over 7 bases. V dropped 3 bases and J dropped 5; count of bases not matched to a gene: 13. Germline CDR1 reads LGHNA; CDR2 reads YSLEER. The length of the CDR3 is 16 residues. This chain's CDR3 is CASSQGRAFPYNEQYF. In DNA form, the CDR3 reads TGCGCCAGCAGCCAGGGGAGGGCCTTCCCTTACAACGAGCAGTACTTC.

This clone appeared a single time. The chain recombines TRBV28 with TRBJ1-1, with D unclear. The V and J ends lost 4 bases and 3 bases respectively, with 6 bases between them. Germline V gives CDR1 MDHEN, CDR2 SYDVKM. The CDR3 has 12 amino acids. The CDR3 DNA follows: TGTGCCAGCAGTTCCGGGGACACTGAAGCTTTCTTT. Amino acid sequence: CASSSGDTEAFF.

The chain uses TRBV10-3 and TRBJ1-1, with TRBD1 matching 10 bases. The trim removed 6 bases at V and 5 bases at J, leaving 6 bases unmatched. Looked up from germline, CDR1 is ENHRY and CDR2 is SYGVKD. There are 14 residues in the CDR3. The DNA of the CDR3 is TGTGCCATCAGCCAGGGACAGGGGCTTACTGAAGCTTTCTTT. As protein: CAISQGQGLTEAFF.

The chain combines TRBV7-9 with TRBJ2-1, with D possibly being TRBD2 (6 bases). The CDR3 is 16 residues long. The germline CDR1 and CDR2 sequences are SEHNR and FQNEAQ (reference sequence). Trimming cost V 5 bases and J 1 base, with 15 bases left between them. The CDR3 sequence is CASSPRLGGSYNEQFF. The CDR3 DNA is TGTGCCAGCAGCCCAAGGTTGGGGGGTTCCTACAATGAGCAGTTCTTC.

V usage is TRBV28 and J usage is TRBJ1-2; a weak D match, TRBD1 (6 bases). V was clipped by 3 bases and J by 2 bases, with 10 bases between them. The CDR3 covers 14 residues. The germline CDR1 and CDR2 sequences are MDHEN and SYDVKM. The CDR3 coding sequence is TGTGCCAGCAGTTTGGGCAGGGGAAACTATGGCTACACCTTC. Translation gives CASSLGRGNYGYTF.

The rearrangement links TRBV13 to TRBJ1-2; perhaps TRBD1 as D (5 bases). The CDR3 loop spans 15 amino acids. Per the germline V gene, CDR1 is PRHDT and CDR2 is FYEKMQ (reference sequence). Trimming left V 5 bases short and J 7 bases short, with 20 bases between. The CDR3 DNA follows: TGTGCCAGCAGCACGGAGTGGCAGGGAACGGTTGGCTACACCTTC. Residues: CASSTEWQGTVGYTF. The full variable domain, completed using reference TRBV13 and TRBJ1-2, is AAGVIQSPRHLIKEKRETATLKCYPIPRHDTVYWYQQGPGQDPQFLISFYEKMQSDKGSIPDRFSAQQFSDYHSELNMSSLELGDSALYFCASSTEWQGTVGYTFGSGTRLTVV.

The chain uses TRBV28 and TRBJ1-2; D unresolved. V lost 3 bases and J lost 7, with 3 bases in between. Germline lookup yields CDR1 MDHEN and CDR2 SYDVKM. The CDR3 has 10 residues. The CDR3 DNA sequence: TGTGCCAGCAGTTTTCGTGGCTACACCTTC. Encoded protein: CASSFRGYTF.

The chain links TRBV5-1 to TRBJ2-3; TRBD1 agrees at 10 bases. The ends lost 6 bases at V and 6 bases at J; junction bases unmatched: 10. This CDR3 is 15 amino acids long. Germline V gene data show CDR1 as SGHRS and CDR2 as YFSETQ. The CDR3 sequence: CASTRTGGNGDTQYF. In nucleotides, the CDR3 is TGCGCCAGCACCCGGACAGGGGGAAATGGGGATACGCAGTATTTT.

The J gene is TRBJ1-5, the V gene TRBV19; D gene unclear. Trimming took off 2 bases at V and 6 bases at J, with 8 bases between the two ends. CDR1 is LNHDA, CDR2 SQIVND, per germline (reference sequence). The CDR3 length is 13 residues. The CDR3 coding sequence is TGTGCCAGTAGTATATCGGCGGGTCAGCCCCAGCATTTT. Its translation: CASSISAGQPQHF.

The chain carries TRBV3-1 (or the pseudogene TRBV3-2) and TRBJ2-1; 13 nucleotides agree with TRBD2. V was pared by 0 bases and J by 13 bases, with 6 bases of the junction left unmatched. The germline V gene has CDR1 LGHDT and CDR2 YNNKEL (reference sequence). The CDR3 runs to 15 residues. This CDR3 is CASSQDILAGGEQFF. The CDR3 coding sequence is TGTGCCAGCAGCCAAGATATACTAGCGGGGGGGGAACAGTTCTTC.